The T cell receptor beta chain under discussion was sequenced for a study of T cell changes during pregnancy in multiple sclerosis. Profiling relied on immunoSEQ multiplex PCR, and the TCRdb table lists in-frame clones only, not all of them. Of roughly 70,000 clones listed, around nine tenths are singletons. This CDR3 region has 15 residues. The V and J ends lost 5 bases and 3 bases, in that order; junction bases with no gene match: 5. Per germline, CDR1 SGHAT and CDR2 FQDESV (reference sequence). The TCR was taken from a female donor with multiple sclerosis, enrolled in a pregnancy study. The V call is TRBV11-1, the J call TRBJ2-1; 9 nucleotides line up with TRBD2. Source: peripheral blood, taken in the third trimester of pregnancy. The DNA of the CDR3 is TGTGCCAGCAGCCCCCGACTAGCGGTCTACAATGAGCAGTTCTTC. Translating it yields CASSPRLAVYNEQFF.